What follows are 11 T cell receptor beta chains derived from one specimen sequenced in a study of shared clonotypes between healthy human individuals. TCRdb's table, derived via immunoSEQ multiplex PCR, lists solely in-frame clones and lacks some. The sample records around 2.5 million clones, roughly 93% being singletons. Material: naive CD4+ T cells from PBMCs. Documented subset: CD45RA+ positively selected. The receptor source for this set is a man aged 18 to 29 in good health. Some clones in this sample may be carry-over from other donors' samples.

A word on this clone: The sample has other DNA sequences that encode this CDR3 too. This sequence joins TRBV5-1 and TRBJ2-1; no firm D call. V was shortened by 0 bases and J by 3 bases, with 10 bases between the two germline ends. The germline gives CDR1 SGHRS, CDR2 YFSETQ. The CDR3 has 15 residues. The CDR3: CASSLAGRDYNEQFF. DNA of the CDR3: TGCGCCAGCAGCTTGGCCGGGCGTGACTACAATGAGCAGTTCTTC.

The V call is TRBV7-7, the J call TRBJ2-1; no definite D call. Looked up from germline, CDR1 is SSHAT and CDR2 is FNYEAQ (reference sequence). This CDR3 comprises 15 residues. Trimming stripped 2 bases from V and 0 bases from J, with 8 bases between. The CDR3 DNA follows: TGTGCCAGCAGCTTATCGGTAGCCTCCTACAATGAGCAGTTCTTC. Residues: CASSLSVASYNEQFF.

V usage is TRBV19 and J usage is TRBJ1-5, with D possibly being TRBD1 (5 bases). CDR3 length: 16 residues. V gave up 3 bases and J gave up 6 bases, with 18 bases separating them. Per the germline V gene, CDR1 is LNHDA and CDR2 is SQIVND (reference sequence). The CDR3, as DNA: TGTGCCAGTAGTATTTCCACCGGGGGGGGTTCTCAGCCCCAGCATTTT. This gives the protein CASSISTGGGSQPQHF.

The CDR3 spells CASSSDRPPNYGYTF. The CDR3 region has the DNA TGTGCCAGCTCCAGTGACAGACCACCTAACTATGGCTACACCTTC. V and J are TRBV18 and TRBJ1-2; perhaps TRBD1 as D (5 bases). Trimming cost V 6 bases and J 0 bases, with 14 bases left between them. CDR1 and CDR2 (germline): KGHSH, LQKENI. This CDR3 contains 15 residues. Full variable domain (outside the CDR3, taken from reference TRBV18 and TRBJ1-2): NAGVMQNPRHLVRRRGQEARLRCSPMKGHSHVYWYRQLPEEGLKFMVYLQKENIIDESGMPKERFSAEFPKEGPSILRIQQVVRGDSAAYFCASSSDRPPNYGYTFGSGTRLTVV.

The rearrangement joins TRBV12-5 to TRBJ2-3; a possible D gene is TRBD1 (5 bases). Germline V gene lookup returns CDR1 LGHNT and CDR2 FRNRAP. Trimming cost V 5 bases and J 6 bases, with 21 bases left between them. The CDR3 length is 16 residues. The CDR3: CASGLDIEPSYDTQYF. The CDR3 DNA sequence: TGTGCTAGTGGTCTGGACATAGAGCCTTCTTACGATACGCAGTATTTT.

V and J are TRBV4-2 and TRBJ2-1, with TRBD2 matching over 11 bases. V dropped 2 bases and J dropped 5; count of bases not matched to a gene: 5. This CDR3 has 16 amino acids. Germline V lookup: CDR1 LGHNA, CDR2 YNFKEQ. The CDR3 nucleotides read TGTGCCAGCAGCCAACCTCTAGCGGGAGGAGACAATGAGCAGTTCTTC. This gives the protein CASSQPLAGGDNEQFF.

This chain links TRBV5-8 with TRBJ2-7, with 10 nucleotides matching TRBD1. With V trimmed by 4 bases and J by 6 bases, 10 bases remained unmatched. Germline V gene data show CDR1 as SGHTS and CDR2 as YDEGEE. This CDR3 comprises 15 residues. CDR3 region: CASSPDPGQGSEQYF. CDR3 nucleotide sequence: TGTGCCAGCAGCCCGGACCCGGGACAGGGGTCCGAGCAGTACTTC.

This clone was seen once. The chain has TRBV10-3 and TRBJ1-2; no clear D. The CDR3 covers 17 residues. Germline V gene data show CDR1 as ENHRY and CDR2 as SYGVKD. Trimming stripped 0 bases from V and 6 bases from J, with 20 bases between. The CDR3 spells CAISESSEYFTGNGYTF. The CDR3 DNA sequence: TGTGCCATCAGTGAGTCGTCTGAGTATTTTACGGGGAATGGCTACACCTTC.

This sequence joins TRBV18 and TRBJ1-5, with a tentative D call TRBD1 (5 bases). Trimming cost V 1 base and J 5 bases, with 9 bases left between them. This CDR3 contains 14 residues. CDR1 and CDR2 (germline): KGHSH, LQKENI. The CDR3, as DNA: TGTGCCAGCTCACCACTGGGACCTCATCAGCCCCAGCATTTT. It codes for CASSPLGPHQPQHF.

The J gene is TRBJ2-1, the V gene TRBV29-1, with 11 bases that match TRBD2. This CDR3 region has 16 residues. The germline V gene encodes CDR1 SQVTM and CDR2 ANQGSEA. The CDR3 nucleotides read TGCAGTCTTTCGCCCCAAACTAGCGGGAGTAGGGATGAGCAGTTCTTC. It yields the protein CSLSPQTSGSRDEQFF.

A single count supports this clone. The genes are TRBV5-1 and TRBJ2-1; 9 positions agree with TRBD1. The CDR3 extends over 15 amino acids. CDR1 SGHRS and CDR2 YFSETQ come from the germline V gene. V gave up 1 base and J gave up 4 bases; unmatched junction bases: 3. The DNA of the CDR3 is TGCGCCAGCAGCTTGTCACAGGGGGCTTACAATGAGCAGTTCTTC. This gives the protein CASSLSQGAYNEQFF.